The clone carrying this TCR beta chain was detected many times. Its cognate antigen is unknown. A single record per CDR3 protein comes from TCRdb applying MiXCR to the multiplex PCR reads. The sample includes 85,000 to 130,000 distinct CDR3 sequences, over 20% of them seen just once. This specimen belongs to a study of breast tumors, draining lymph nodes, adjacent tissues. General observations from the study: Tumors had less TCR diversity than lymph nodes, more than nontumor tissue. The lymph node origin of tumor T cells was framed as consistent with a hypothesis, not demonstrated. The data were judged consistent with most tumor T cells coming from lymph node and expanding in tumor.

The V gene's germline CDR1 is LNHNV and CDR2 YYDKDF (reference sequence). The CDR3 is 17 amino acids. Trimming cost V 1 base and J 7 bases; bases outside gene matches: 7. Samples came from axillary lymph nodes draining the breast cancer. This clonotype originated in a female donor with breast cancer. Some clones in this sample may be carry-over from other donors' samples. This sequence joins TRBV15 and TRBJ2-2, with 12 bases aligning to TRBD2. Sequencing input: axillary lymph node tissue. As DNA, the CDR3 is TGTGCCACCAGCAGAGCTAGCGGGAGGGCCGTGGGCGGGGAGCTGTTTTTT. This codes for CATSRASGRAVGGELFF.